The sequence of this TCR beta chain was determined in a study of blood T cell repertoires in COVID-19. Study details: Samples taken during acute and convalescent COVID-19 were collected in the United States, Italy and Spain.

Methods used by the authors: Amplification of reference gene primers provided the estimated nucleated cell counts. Data came from immunoSEQ multiplex PCR; TCRdb stores just in-frame clones and leaves some out. Clonal size and the V and J genes are those of that table, whereas D and trimming came from the DNA. The table shows about 68,000 clones, with roughly 83% occurring only once. V shed 7 bases, J shed 0 bases, and the junction held 5 bases outside the gene matches. The CDR3 extends over 15 amino acids. CDR1 and CDR2 (germline): LNHDA, SQIVND (reference sequence). The gene calls are TRBV19 and TRBJ1-5, with 8 bases matching TRBD1. The source material was peripheral blood. The clonotype comes from a man between 45 and 60 years old with active COVID-19. As DNA, the CDR3 is TGTGCCAGTATAGACAGGGGCCTTAGCAATCAGCCCCAGCATTTT. Its translation: CASIDRGLSNQPQHF.